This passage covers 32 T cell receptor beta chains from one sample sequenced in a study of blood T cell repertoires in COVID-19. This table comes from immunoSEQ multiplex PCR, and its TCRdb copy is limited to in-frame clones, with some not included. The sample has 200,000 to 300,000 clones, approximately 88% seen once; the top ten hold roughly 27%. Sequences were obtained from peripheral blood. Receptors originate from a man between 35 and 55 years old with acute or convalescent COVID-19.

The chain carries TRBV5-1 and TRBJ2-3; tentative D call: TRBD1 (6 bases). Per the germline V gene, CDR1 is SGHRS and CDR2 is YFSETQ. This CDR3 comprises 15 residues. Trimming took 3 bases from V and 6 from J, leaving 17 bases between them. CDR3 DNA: TGCGCCAGCAGCTATCCGGGACAAAAAGGGGATACGCAGTATTTT. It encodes CASSYPGQKGDTQYF. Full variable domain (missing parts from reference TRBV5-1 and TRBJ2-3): KAGVTQTPRYLIKTRGQQVTLSCSPISGHRSVSWYQQTPGQGLQFLFEYFSETQRNKGNFPGRFSGRQFSNSRSEMNVSTLELGDSALYLCASSYPGQKGDTQYFGPGTRLTVL.

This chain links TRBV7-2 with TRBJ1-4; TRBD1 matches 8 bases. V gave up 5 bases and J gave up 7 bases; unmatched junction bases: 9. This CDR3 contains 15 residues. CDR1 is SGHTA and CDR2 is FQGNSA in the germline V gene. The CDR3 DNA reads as TGTGCCAGCAGCCTCGACAGGGGCGAGAGTGAAAAACTGTTTTTT. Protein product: CASSLDRGESEKLFF.

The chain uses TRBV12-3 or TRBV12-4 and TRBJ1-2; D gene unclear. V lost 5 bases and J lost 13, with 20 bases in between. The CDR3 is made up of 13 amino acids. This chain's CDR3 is CASSPTNGLGGTF. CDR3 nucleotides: TGTGCCAGCAGTCCAACAAACGGTTTGGGAGGCACCTTC.

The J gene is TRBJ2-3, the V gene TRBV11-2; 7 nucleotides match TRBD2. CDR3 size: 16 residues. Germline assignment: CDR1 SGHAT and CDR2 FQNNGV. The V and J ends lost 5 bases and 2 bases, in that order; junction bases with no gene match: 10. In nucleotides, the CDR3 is TGTGCCAGCAGCCCACTAGCGACCACTTTCACAGATACGCAGTATTTT. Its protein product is CASSPLATTFTDTQYF.

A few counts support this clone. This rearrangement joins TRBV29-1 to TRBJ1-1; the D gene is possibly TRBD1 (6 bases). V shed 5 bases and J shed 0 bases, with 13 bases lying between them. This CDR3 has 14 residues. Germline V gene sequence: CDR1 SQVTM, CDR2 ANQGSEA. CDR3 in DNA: TGCAGCGTTAAAAACAGGGAGTTGAACACTGAAGCTTTCTTT. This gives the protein CSVKNRELNTEAFF.

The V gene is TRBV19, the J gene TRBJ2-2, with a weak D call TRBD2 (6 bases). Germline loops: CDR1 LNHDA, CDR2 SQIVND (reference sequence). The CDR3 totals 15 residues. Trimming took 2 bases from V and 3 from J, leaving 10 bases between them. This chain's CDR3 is CASSISGVDTGELFF. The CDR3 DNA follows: TGTGCCAGTAGTATATCGGGGGTTGACACCGGGGAGCTGTTTTTT.

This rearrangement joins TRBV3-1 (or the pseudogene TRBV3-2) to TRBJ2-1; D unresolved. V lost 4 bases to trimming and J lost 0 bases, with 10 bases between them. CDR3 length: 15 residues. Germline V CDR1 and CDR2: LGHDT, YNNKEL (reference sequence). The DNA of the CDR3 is TGTGCCAGCAGCCTCGGCGGAAACTCCTACAATGAGCAGTTCTTC. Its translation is CASSLGGNSYNEQFF.

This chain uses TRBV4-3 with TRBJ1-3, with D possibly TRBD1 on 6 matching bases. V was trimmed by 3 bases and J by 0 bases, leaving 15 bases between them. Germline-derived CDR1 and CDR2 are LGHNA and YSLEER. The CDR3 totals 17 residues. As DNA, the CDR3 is TGCGCCAGCAGCCAGTCCCGGACAGACCTCTCTGGAAACACCATATATTTT. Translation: CASSQSRTDLSGNTIYF.

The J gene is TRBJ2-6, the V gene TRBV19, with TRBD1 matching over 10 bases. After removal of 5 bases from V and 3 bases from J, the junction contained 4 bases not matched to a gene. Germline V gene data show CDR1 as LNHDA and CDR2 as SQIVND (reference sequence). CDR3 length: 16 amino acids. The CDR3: CASSLTGGFGANVLTF. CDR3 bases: TGTGCCAGTAGTCTGACAGGGGGCTTTGGGGCCAACGTCCTGACTTTC.

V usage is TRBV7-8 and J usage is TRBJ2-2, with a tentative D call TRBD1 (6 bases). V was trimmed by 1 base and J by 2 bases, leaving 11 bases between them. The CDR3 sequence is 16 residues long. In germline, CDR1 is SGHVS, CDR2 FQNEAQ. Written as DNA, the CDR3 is TGTGCCAGCAGCTTAGGCAGGGGAATAAACACCGGGGAGCTGTTTTTT. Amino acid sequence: CASSLGRGINTGELFF.

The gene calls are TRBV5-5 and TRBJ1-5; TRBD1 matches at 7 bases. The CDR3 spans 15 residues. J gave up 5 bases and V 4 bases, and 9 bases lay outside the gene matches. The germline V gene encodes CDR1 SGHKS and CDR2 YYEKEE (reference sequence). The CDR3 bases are TGTGCCAGCAGCATCGAGGGACAGTGGGATCAGCCCCAGCATTTT. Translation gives CASSIEGQWDQPQHF.

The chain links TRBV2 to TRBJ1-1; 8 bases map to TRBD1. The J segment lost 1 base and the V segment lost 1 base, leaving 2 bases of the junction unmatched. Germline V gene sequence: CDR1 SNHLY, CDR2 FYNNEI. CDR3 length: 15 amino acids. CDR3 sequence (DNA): TGTGCCAGCAGTGAAGAGGGGACAGGGAACACTGAAGCTTTCTTT. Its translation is CASSEEGTGNTEAFF.

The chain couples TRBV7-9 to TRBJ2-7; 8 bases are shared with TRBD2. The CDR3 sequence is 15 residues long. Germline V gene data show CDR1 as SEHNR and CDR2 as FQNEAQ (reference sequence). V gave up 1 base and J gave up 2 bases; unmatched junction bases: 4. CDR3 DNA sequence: TGTGCCAGCAGCTTAGTGGGACTAGGGGCCTACGAGCAGTACTTC. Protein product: CASSLVGLGAYEQYF.

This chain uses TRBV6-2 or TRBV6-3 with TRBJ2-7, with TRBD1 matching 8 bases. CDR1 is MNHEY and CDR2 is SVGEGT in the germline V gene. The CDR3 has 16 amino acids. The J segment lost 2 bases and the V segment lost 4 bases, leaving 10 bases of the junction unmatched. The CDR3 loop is CASSSPSRGLTYEQYF. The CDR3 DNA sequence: TGTGCCAGCAGTTCCCCAAGCAGGGGGCTAACCTACGAGCAGTACTTC.

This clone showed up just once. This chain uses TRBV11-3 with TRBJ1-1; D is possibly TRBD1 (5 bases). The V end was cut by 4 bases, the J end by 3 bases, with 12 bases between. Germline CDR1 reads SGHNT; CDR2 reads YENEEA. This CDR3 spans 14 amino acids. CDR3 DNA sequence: TGTGCCAGCAGCTCCAGGAGGGGAGACACTGAAGCTTTCTTT. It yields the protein CASSSRRGDTEAFF.

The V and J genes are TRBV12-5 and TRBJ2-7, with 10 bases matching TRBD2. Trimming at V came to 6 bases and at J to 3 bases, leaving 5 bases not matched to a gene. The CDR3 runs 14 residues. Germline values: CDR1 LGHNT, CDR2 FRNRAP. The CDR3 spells CASGPSGSLYEQYF. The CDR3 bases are TGTGCTAGTGGACCTAGCGGGAGTCTCTACGAGCAGTACTTC.

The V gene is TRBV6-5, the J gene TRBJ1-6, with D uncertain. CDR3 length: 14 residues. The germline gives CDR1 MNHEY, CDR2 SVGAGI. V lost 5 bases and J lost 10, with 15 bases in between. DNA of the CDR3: TGTGCCAGCAGTCTAGACGCAGAGGGCTCACCCCTCCACTTT. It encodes CASSLDAEGSPLHF.

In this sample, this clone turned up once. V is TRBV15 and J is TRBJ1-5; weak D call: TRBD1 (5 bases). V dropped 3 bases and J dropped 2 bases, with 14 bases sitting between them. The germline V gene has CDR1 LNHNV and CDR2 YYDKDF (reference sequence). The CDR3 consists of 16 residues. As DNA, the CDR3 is TGTGCCACCAGCAGGCGGGACCGGCCTGGCAATCAGCCCCAGCATTTT. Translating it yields CATSRRDRPGNQPQHF.

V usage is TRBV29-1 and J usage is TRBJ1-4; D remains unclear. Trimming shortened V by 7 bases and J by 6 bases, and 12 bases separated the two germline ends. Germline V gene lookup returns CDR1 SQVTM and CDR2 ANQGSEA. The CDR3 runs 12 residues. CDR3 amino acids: CSGEDTDEKLFF. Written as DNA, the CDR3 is TGCAGCGGAGAGGATACGGATGAAAAACTGTTTTTT.

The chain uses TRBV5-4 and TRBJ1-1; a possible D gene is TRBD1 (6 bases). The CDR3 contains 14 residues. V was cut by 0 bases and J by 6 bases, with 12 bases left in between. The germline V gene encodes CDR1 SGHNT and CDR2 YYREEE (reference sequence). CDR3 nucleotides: TGTGCCAGCAGCTTGGAAACAGGGTCGGCTGAAGCTTTCTTT. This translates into CASSLETGSAEAFF.

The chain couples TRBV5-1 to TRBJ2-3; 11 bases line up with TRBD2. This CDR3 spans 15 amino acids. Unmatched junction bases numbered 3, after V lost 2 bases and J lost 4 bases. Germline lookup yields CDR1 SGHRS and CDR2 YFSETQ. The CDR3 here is CASSFSGRAPDTQYF. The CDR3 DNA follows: TGCGCCAGCAGCTTTAGCGGGAGGGCCCCAGATACGCAGTATTTT.

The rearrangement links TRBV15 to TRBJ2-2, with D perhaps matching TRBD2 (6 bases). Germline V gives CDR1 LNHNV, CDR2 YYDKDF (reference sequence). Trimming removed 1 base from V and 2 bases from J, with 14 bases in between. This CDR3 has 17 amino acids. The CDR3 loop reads CATSRAPAGRNTGELFF. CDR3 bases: TGTGCCACCAGCAGAGCCCCAGCGGGCAGAAACACCGGGGAGCTGTTTTTT. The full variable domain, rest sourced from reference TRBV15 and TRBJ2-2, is DAMVIQNPRYQVTQFGKPVTLSCSQTLNHNVMYWYQQKSSQAPKLLFHYYDKDFNNEADTPDNFQSRRPNTSFCFLDIRSPGLGDTAMYLCATSRAPAGRNTGELFFGEGSRLTVL.

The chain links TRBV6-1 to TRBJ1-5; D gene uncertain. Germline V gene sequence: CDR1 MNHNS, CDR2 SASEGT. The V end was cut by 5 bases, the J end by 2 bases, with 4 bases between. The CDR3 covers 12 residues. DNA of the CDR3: TGTGCCAGCAGTACGGGCAATCAGCCCCAGCATTTT. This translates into CASSTGNQPQHF.

In nucleotides, the CDR3 is TGTGCCAGCAGATCGGACAGCACCTTCTATGGCTACACCTTC. As protein: CASRSDSTFYGYTF. The gene calls are TRBV27 and TRBJ1-2; D is possibly TRBD1 (6 bases). Germline CDR1 and CDR2: MNHEY and SMNVEV (reference sequence). The CDR3 spans 14 residues. With 6 bases removed from V and 4 bases from J, the gap between germline ends came to 15 bases.

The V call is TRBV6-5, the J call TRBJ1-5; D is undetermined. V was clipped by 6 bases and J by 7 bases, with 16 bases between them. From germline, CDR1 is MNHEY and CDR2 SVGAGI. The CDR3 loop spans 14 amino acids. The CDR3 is CASREGGGQQPQHF. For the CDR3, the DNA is TGTGCCAGCAGGGAGGGTGGAGGGCAGCAGCCCCAGCATTTT.

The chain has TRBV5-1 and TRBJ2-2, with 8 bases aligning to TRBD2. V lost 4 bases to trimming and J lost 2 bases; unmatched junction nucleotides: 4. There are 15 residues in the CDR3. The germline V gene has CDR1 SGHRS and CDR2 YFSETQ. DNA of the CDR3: TGCGCCAGCAGCCAGACTAGCGCCAACACCGGGGAGCTGTTTTTT. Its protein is CASSQTSANTGELFF.

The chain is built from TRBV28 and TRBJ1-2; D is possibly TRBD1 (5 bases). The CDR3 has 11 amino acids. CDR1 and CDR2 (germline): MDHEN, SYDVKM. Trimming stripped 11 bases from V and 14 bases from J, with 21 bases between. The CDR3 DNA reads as TGTGCCGTGGGCAGGGAATCGAGTGGGACCTTC. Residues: CAVGRESSGTF.

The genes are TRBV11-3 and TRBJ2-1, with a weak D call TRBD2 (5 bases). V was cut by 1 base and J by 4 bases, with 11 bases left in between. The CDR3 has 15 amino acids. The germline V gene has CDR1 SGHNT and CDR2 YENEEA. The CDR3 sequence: CASSLGRGWYNEQFF. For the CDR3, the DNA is TGTGCCAGCAGCTTAGGACGGGGTTGGTACAATGAGCAGTTCTTC.

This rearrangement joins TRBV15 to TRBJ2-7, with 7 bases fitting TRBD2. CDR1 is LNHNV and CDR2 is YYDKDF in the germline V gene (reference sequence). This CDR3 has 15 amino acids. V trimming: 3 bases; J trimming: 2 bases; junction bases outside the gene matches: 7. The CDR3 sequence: CATSSTHGGTYEQYF. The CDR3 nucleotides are TGTGCCACCAGCAGTACTCACGGGGGGACCTACGAGCAGTACTTC.

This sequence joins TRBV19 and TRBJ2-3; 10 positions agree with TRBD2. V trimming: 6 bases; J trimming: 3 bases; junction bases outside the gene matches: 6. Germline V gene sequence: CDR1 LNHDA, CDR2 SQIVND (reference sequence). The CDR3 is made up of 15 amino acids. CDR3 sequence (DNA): TGTGCCAGTAGGCCTAGCGGGAGAGAGACAGATACGCAGTATTTT. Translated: CASRPSGRETDTQYF.

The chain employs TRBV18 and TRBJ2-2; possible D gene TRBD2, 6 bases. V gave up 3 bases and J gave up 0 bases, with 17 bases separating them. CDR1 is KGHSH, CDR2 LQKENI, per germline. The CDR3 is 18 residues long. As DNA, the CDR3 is TGTGCCAGCTCACCCTTCGGGACTCAAGGTTCGAACACCGGGGAGCTGTTTTTT. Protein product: CASSPFGTQGSNTGELFF.

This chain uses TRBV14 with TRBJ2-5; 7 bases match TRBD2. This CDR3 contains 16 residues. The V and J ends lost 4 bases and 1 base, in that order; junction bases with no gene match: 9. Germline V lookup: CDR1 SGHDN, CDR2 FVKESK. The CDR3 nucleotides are TGTGCCAGCAGCCCCTGGGGGACTATTGCCCAAGAGACCCAGTACTTC. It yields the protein CASSPWGTIAQETQYF.